The rows below give T cell receptor beta chains drawn from one sample of a study of blood T cell repertoires in COVID-19. Only in-frame clones appear in the TCRdb table, and some are missing; sequencing was by immunoSEQ multiplex PCR. The sample records 100,000 to 150,000 clones, about 80% being singletons. Material for sequencing was peripheral blood. The receptors come from a man aged 55 to 70 with acute or convalescent COVID-19. The CDR3 runs from the conserved cysteine through the conserved F or W. D genes are given only for firm matches. Expanded clones get a size class; other rows say once, few or many, or leave the size out.

DNA: TGTGCCAGCAGTGCCAGGTACAACACTGAAGCTTTCTTT; CDR3: CASSARYNTEAFF; J: TRBJ1-1; size: NA; V: TRBV28; D: NA
DNA: TGTGCCAGCAGCCCCTGGGCTAGCGGCTCCTACAATGAGCAGTTCTTC; CDR3: CASSPWASGSYNEQFF; J: TRBJ2-1; size: once; V: TRBV9; D: TRBD2
DNA: TGTGCCATCAGTACACAGGGGATACTTAATCAGCCCCAGCATTTT; CDR3: CAISTQGILNQPQHF; J: TRBJ1-5; size: NA; V: TRBV10-3; D: TRBD1
DNA: TGTGCCAGCAGCCATCAGGGTAATGGCTACACCTTC; CDR3: CASSHQGNGYTF; J: TRBJ1-2; size: NA; V: TRBV11-2; D: NA
DNA: TGTGCCATCAGTGAACTAGCGGGCCAAGAGACCCAGTACTTC; CDR3: CAISELAGQETQYF; J: TRBJ2-5; size: NA; V: TRBV10-3; D: TRBD2
DNA: TGTGCCAGCAGCTTGTGGCAGGGAAGAGGTTCACCCCTCCACTTT; CDR3: CASSLWQGRGSPLHF; J: TRBJ1-6; size: NA; V: TRBV5-4; D: NA
DNA: TGTGCCAGCAGCGCCGGGACTAGCAGCTACAATGAGCAGTTCTTC; CDR3: CASSAGTSSYNEQFF; J: TRBJ2-1; size: NA; V: TRBV6-5; D: TRBD2
DNA: TGTGCCAGTAGTATAGCCGGGAGAGAATCCTACGAGCAGTACTTC; CDR3: CASSIAGRESYEQYF; J: TRBJ2-7; size: NA; V: TRBV19; D: NA
DNA: TGTGCCAGCAGTCCCGGGTTAGCCCGGGGCTACACCTTC; CDR3: CASSPGLARGYTF; J: TRBJ1-2; size: many; V: TRBV6-5; D: NA
DNA: TGTGCCAGCAGTTACTCGATAAGGACTGATGAGACCCAGTACTTC; CDR3: CASSYSIRTDETQYF; J: TRBJ2-5; size: NA; V: TRBV6-5; D: NA
DNA: TGTGCCAGCAGCTCCACAGCCACAGATACGCAGTATTTT; CDR3: CASSSTATDTQYF; J: TRBJ2-3; size: NA; V: TRBV7-9; D: NA